This TCR beta chain was sequenced in a study of long-term antiretroviral therapy in people with HIV. The study, taken as a whole, reports: Post-ART, diversity grew, though it stayed under transplant donor control levels. Regardless of time point, clones expanded before ART dominated the repertoire. Gathering of blood took place between about 2004 and 2017, possibly under older ART regimens.

The United States was where all participants with HIV were treated. The CDR3 length is 14 residues. V trimming: 6 bases; J trimming: 9 bases; junction bases outside the gene matches: 10. Looked up from germline, CDR1 is MDHEN and CDR2 is SYDVKM. immunoSEQ v3.0 was run at survey level. Data came from immunoSEQ multiplex PCR; TCRdb stores just in-frame clones and leaves some out. The sample lists tens of thousands of clones, over 70% seen once, with approximately 5% in the top ten. Comment on this clone: What it recognizes is unknown.

The source material was unsorted PBMCs, sampled 0.3 years after starting antiretroviral therapy. V is TRBV28 and J is TRBJ1-5, with TRBD1 identical over 8 bases. The TCR originated in a man aged 45 to 65 with HIV. The CDR3 DNA sequence: TGTGCCAGCAGCATGGACAGGGCAAGCTGGCCCCAGCATTTT. Translation: CASSMDRASWPQHF.